The 13 T cell receptor beta chains below were found in one sample sequenced in a study of shared clonotypes between healthy human individuals. Method: immunoSEQ multiplex PCR; TCRdb's copy keeps in-frame clones and lacks some. The table has roughly 700,000 clones, around 90% seen once. The sample consisted of memory CD8+ T cells from PBMCs. As to subset: CD45RO+ cells pooled with CCR7-negative TemRA cells. The receptors originated from a man younger than 30 in good health. Some clones in this sample may be carry-over from other donors' samples.

This chain joins TRBV9 and TRBJ2-7; TRBD2 matches at 9 bases. The CDR3 spans 16 residues. V shed 2 bases and J 2 bases; nucleotides not matched to a gene: 8. Germline loops: CDR1 SGDLS, CDR2 YYNGEE. CDR3 region: CASSVAGGPEPYEQYF. The CDR3 DNA reads TGTGCCAGCAGCGTCGCGGGGGGGCCTGAGCCCTACGAGCAGTACTTC.

The chain combines TRBV11-2 with TRBJ1-5; weak D call: TRBD1 (5 bases). Trimming stripped 3 bases from V and 0 bases from J, with 15 bases between. Per germline, CDR1 SGHAT and CDR2 FQNNGV. CDR3 length: 17 amino acids. The CDR3 sequence is CASSLWGGSYSNQPQHF. The CDR3 region has the DNA TGTGCCAGCAGCTTGTGGGGGGGGTCGTATAGCAATCAGCCCCAGCATTTT.

The chain couples TRBV7-6 to TRBJ2-7; TRBD1 might be the D (6 bases). V was cut by 1 base and J by 0 bases, with 13 bases left in between. Per germline, CDR1 SGHVS and CDR2 FNYEAQ. The CDR3 extends over 16 amino acids. Here the CDR3 DNA reads TGTGCCAGCAGCTTAGAGGCAGGGGCGAACTCCTACGAGCAGTACTTC. Residues: CASSLEAGANSYEQYF.

V and J are TRBV28 and TRBJ1-2; the D is unclear. The CDR3 totals 13 residues. The V gene's germline CDR1 is MDHEN and CDR2 SYDVKM. V was clipped by 7 bases and J by 9 bases, with 18 bases between them. CDR3 DNA: TGTGCCAGCACCAACACACCTCCAACTAGCTACACCTTC. The encoded protein is CASTNTPPTSYTF.

Note on this clone: Distinct nucleotide sequences in the sample also encode this CDR3. The chain links TRBV5-1 to TRBJ2-1, with TRBD2 matching 8 bases. The V segment lost 1 base and the J segment 3 bases; nucleotides outside the gene matches: 3. Germline V gene data show CDR1 as SGHRS and CDR2 as YFSETQ. The CDR3 is 15 residues long. CDR3 loop: CASSLTGGSYNEQFF. The CDR3 DNA reads as TGCGCCAGCAGCTTGACGGGAGGGAGCTACAATGAGCAGTTCTTC.

J is TRBJ1-2 and V is TRBV14; no definite D call. V lost 0 bases to trimming and J lost 4 bases, with 12 bases between them. Per the germline V gene, CDR1 is SGHDN and CDR2 is FVKESK. The CDR3 sequence is 15 residues long. CDR3 protein: CASSQEASRIYGYTF. The CDR3 nucleotides read TGTGCCAGCAGCCAAGAAGCCTCCAGAATCTATGGCTACACCTTC.

The gene calls are TRBV27 and TRBJ2-7; D might be TRBD2 (6 bases). This CDR3 comprises 16 residues. V gave up 6 bases and J gave up 0 bases, with 18 bases separating them. Germline CDR1 reads MNHEY; CDR2 reads SMNVEV (reference sequence). CDR3 coding DNA: TGTGCCAGCAGCCCATCAGGCGGCGGGATCTCCTACGAGCAGTACTTC. This encodes CASSPSGGGISYEQYF.

The V call is TRBV2, the J call TRBJ1-2, with a weak D call TRBD1 (6 bases). CDR3 size: 14 residues. Germline CDR1 SNHLY, CDR2 FYNNEI. The V end was cut by 8 bases, the J end by 4 bases, with 17 bases between. CDR3 sequence reads: CASWLWQGPYGYTF. The DNA for the CDR3 is TGTGCCAGCTGGCTTTGGCAGGGGCCCTATGGCTACACCTTC.

This chain connects TRBV10-1 to TRBJ1-5; 9 positions match TRBD1. Trimming took 6 bases from V and 0 from J; bases not matched to a gene: 6. Per the germline V gene, CDR1 is WNHNN and CDR2 is SYGVQD (reference sequence). This CDR3 has 16 amino acids. CDR3 nucleotides: TGCGCCAGCAGGGGGACAGGGCAGCATAGCAATCAGCCCCAGCATTTT. It is translated as CASRGTGQHSNQPQHF.

This chain links TRBV7-2 with TRBJ2-7, with D unresolved. The CDR3 sequence is 13 residues long. Trimming pared 1 base from V and 4 bases from J, leaving 8 bases between. The germline V gene has CDR1 SGHTA and CDR2 FQGNSA. The CDR3 spells CASSLVFRYEQYF. The CDR3 coding sequence is TGTGCCAGCAGCTTAGTATTCCGTTACGAGCAGTACTTC.

V usage is TRBV27 and J usage is TRBJ2-1; the D gene is possibly TRBD2 (6 bases). The germline gives CDR1 MNHEY, CDR2 SMNVEV (reference sequence). The CDR3 is 14 residues long. V was clipped by 3 bases and J by 4 bases, with 10 bases between them. The CDR3 sequence: CASSFRLVYNEQFF. The CDR3 DNA reads TGTGCCAGCAGTTTCAGACTAGTTTACAATGAGCAGTTCTTC.

V is TRBV5-5 and J is TRBJ1-2; D is ambiguous. V dropped 0 bases and J dropped 8 bases, with 14 bases sitting between them. Germline V lookup: CDR1 SGHKS, CDR2 YYEKEE (reference sequence). The CDR3 runs 14 residues. CDR3 bases: TGTGCCAGCAGCTTGGAGGGCCCCCTTTGGGGCTACACCTTC. Residues: CASSLEGPLWGYTF.

The chain employs TRBV30 and TRBJ2-2; TRBD1 or TRBD2 may be the D gene (6 bases each). The germline CDR1 and CDR2 sequences are GTSNPN and SVGIG (reference sequence). The CDR3 runs 14 residues. V was trimmed by 5 bases and J by 0 bases, leaving 10 bases between them. CDR3 amino acids: CAWCGTPNTGELFF. Here the CDR3 DNA reads TGTGCCTGGTGCGGGACACCGAACACCGGGGAGCTGTTTTTT.